This T cell receptor (beta chain) is drawn from a study of tumor-infiltrating lymphocytes in primary liver carcinoma. Study-wide findings and caveats: Tumor-blood pairs (like tumor-adjacent pairs) overlapped less than tumor region pairs did.

CDR3 length: 15 residues. CDR1 is ENHRY and CDR2 is SYGVKD in the germline V gene. Unsorted bulk tissue (roughly 17-33 mg) underwent RNA and DNA co-extraction. In regard to this clonotype: Its cognate antigen is unknown.

From roughly 0.45 ug total RNA, TCR beta cDNA was generated with a primer in the constant region. Slightly modified ARM-PCR, run as three nested multiplex PCR rounds, produced the TCR beta libraries. Researchers ran the first two PCR rounds for roughly 11 cycles each with TRBV1-TRBV30 forward primers and a C-beta reverse primer. TCRdb reprocessed the multiplex PCR reads with MiXCR, giving one entry per CDR3 protein. The table lists some 51,000 distinct CDR3 sequences, over 70% of them singletons. Material for sequencing was liver tumor tissue from sampling region 3. Noted subset: tumor region T3, left-lateral pole. This receptor was taken from a man aged 40-50 years with primary liver carcinoma and hepatitis B virus infection. The rearrangement joins TRBV10-3 to TRBJ1-3, with D possibly matching TRBD1 (6 bases). The CDR3 protein is CVTRDGGLFGNTIYF. In DNA, the CDR3 is TGTGTCACCAGAGACGGGGGGCTTTTTGGAAACACCATATATTTT.